These 28 T cell receptor beta chains were sequenced from one sample in a study of human T cells and chemical hapten exposure. The sample's time point: pre-sensitization, week 0. Treatment: therapeutic diphenylcyclopropenone sensitization with weekly scalp DPC. TCRdb independently ran MiXCR on the RACE reads; one entry per CDR3 protein. The sample includes about 350,000 distinct CDR3 sequences, 5.5% of them seen just once. The sample was whole blood, taken in connection with sensitization to the hapten diphenylcyclopropenone (DPC). These receptor sequences come from a woman under 30 with alopecia areata. Some clones in this sample may be carry-over from other donors' samples.

In its sample, this clonotype was seen many times. The rearrangement links TRBV18 to TRBJ1-5; 7 positions match TRBD1. V was pared by 5 bases and J by 10 bases, with 11 bases of the junction left unmatched. Germline loops: CDR1 KGHSH, CDR2 LQKENI. The CDR3 runs 14 residues. The DNA for the CDR3 is TGTGCCAGCTCAAGGAGTCGGGACAGTTACCCCCAGCATTTT. Translated: CASSRSRDSYPQHF.

This clonotype was seen a few times. The V gene is TRBV28, the J gene TRBJ1-1; the D is unclear. The CDR3 length is 14 residues. Deletions cut 6 bases from V and 1 base from J, with 12 bases between. CDR1 and CDR2 from the germline V gene are MDHEN and SYDVKM. This CDR3 reads CASSLTRQNTEAFF. Here the CDR3 DNA reads TGTGCCAGCAGCTTGACCCGACAGAACACTGAAGCTTTCTTT.

In its sample, this clonotype was seen many times. The chain combines TRBV21-1 with TRBJ2-7; no DNA check was done on the table's D call, TRBD1. TRBV21-1 is a pseudogene segment. The CDR3 consists of 19 residues. In DNA form, the CDR3 reads TGTGCCAGCAGCAAATACGACTCTCGGACCGGGACACCCGCCTACGAGCAGTACTTC. It yields the protein CASSKYDSRTGTPAYEQYF.

The sample holds many counts of this clonotype. The chain recombines TRBV7-3 with TRBJ1-2; no clear D. Germline V gives CDR1 SGHTA, CDR2 FQGTGA. Trimming pared 3 bases from V and 4 bases from J, leaving 9 bases between. CDR3 length equals 13 residues. In DNA form, the CDR3 reads TGTGCCAGCAGCTTGGCAGCTAGCTATGGCTACACCTTC. Amino acids: CASSLAASYGYTF.

This clonotype was counted many times. At one boundary the junction diverges from the germline segment, which might be a read error. The rearrangement joins TRBV12-3 or TRBV12-4 to TRBJ1-1, with D unclear. The CDR3 totals 11 residues. This chain's CDR3 is CASSEGTEAFF. DNA for the CDR3: TGCGCCAGCAGCGAGGGCACTGAAGCTTTCTTT.

J is TRBJ2-1 and V is TRBV6-2 or TRBV6-3, with D possibly matching TRBD2 (6 bases). The CDR3 contains 16 residues. Between the trimmed V and J ends, which lost 4 bases and 0 bases, there was a span of 13 bases. Germline V gene lookup returns CDR1 MNHEY and CDR2 SVGEGT. Here the CDR3 DNA reads TGTGCCAGCAGTTTATTCGGGGGTAACTCCTACAATGAGCAGTTCTTC. Translation gives CASSLFGGNSYNEQFF.

V is TRBV2 and J is TRBJ2-1, with D tentatively TRBD2 (5 bases). Trimming shortened V by 0 bases and J by 15 bases, and 12 bases separated the two germline ends. CDR3 length: 12 amino acids. Per germline, CDR1 SNHLY and CDR2 FYNNEI. The CDR3 bases are TGTGCCAGCAGTGAAGCGGAGGCTACGCGGTTCTTC. Amino acids: CASSEAEATRFF. The full variable domain, rest sourced from reference TRBV2 and TRBJ2-1, is EPEVTQTPSHQVTQMGQEVILRCVPISNHLYFYWYRQILGQKVEFLVSFYNNEISEKSEIFDDQFSVERPDGSNFTLKIRSTKLEDSAMYFCASSEAEATRFFGPGTRLTVL.

The chain links TRBV5-5 to TRBJ1-4; TRBD1 matches at 8 bases. This CDR3 has 16 residues. Germline V gene lookup returns CDR1 SGHKS and CDR2 YYEKEE (reference sequence). V trimming: 3 bases; J trimming: 5 bases; junction bases outside the gene matches: 9. The CDR3 nucleotides are TGTGCCAGCAGCTCCGGGACAGGACTTAGGAATGAAAAACTGTTTTTT. This gives the protein CASSSGTGLRNEKLFF.

This clonotype was seen only a few times. The chain couples TRBV12-3 or TRBV12-4 to TRBJ2-2, with TRBD1 matching 7 bases. The V and J ends lost 6 bases and 3 bases, in that order; junction bases with no gene match: 4. The CDR3 spans 14 residues. CDR3 nucleotide sequence: TGTGCCAGCAGAGACAGGGCCCACACCGGGGAGCTGTTTTTT. Protein product: CASRDRAHTGELFF.

This clonotype was seen only a few times. The chain uses TRBV6-6 and TRBJ1-2; D may be TRBD1 (6 bases). The CDR3 has 15 residues. CDR1 is MNHNY and CDR2 is SVGAGI in the germline V gene (reference sequence). V was trimmed by 7 bases and J by 2 bases, leaving 17 bases between them. The CDR3 is CASTGGQPLNYGYTF. CDR3 coding DNA: TGTGCCAGCACCGGCGGACAGCCTTTAAACTATGGCTACACCTTC.

The chain links TRBV27 to TRBJ2-2; 13 bases map to TRBD2. The CDR3 is 18 residues long. V trimming: 5 bases; J trimming: 0 bases; junction bases outside the gene matches: 6. Germline V gene lookup returns CDR1 MNHEY and CDR2 SMNVEV (reference sequence). CDR3 residues: CASSQRLAGGPNTGELFF. CDR3 coding DNA: TGTGCCAGCAGTCAAAGACTAGCGGGGGGCCCGAACACCGGGGAGCTGTTTTTT.

The chain links TRBV12-3 or TRBV12-4 to TRBJ1-1, with 8 bases fitting TRBD1. V lost 6 bases to trimming and J lost 1 base; unmatched junction nucleotides: 7. This CDR3 is 15 amino acids long. The chain's CDR3 is CASRRTGKGNTEAFF. The CDR3 DNA reads as TGTGCCAGCAGGCGGACAGGGAAGGGGAACACTGAAGCTTTCTTT.

This clonotype was recorded many times. The chain uses TRBV5-4 and TRBJ1-4; the D is unclear. The CDR3 consists of 14 residues. V was trimmed by 1 base and J by 5 bases, leaving 9 bases between them. CDR1 and CDR2 (germline): SGHNT, YYREEE (reference sequence). The CDR3 DNA is TGTGCCAGCAGCTTGCCGGACGGGAATGAAAAACTGTTTTTT. Translating gives CASSLPDGNEKLFF.

This clonotype appeared many times. The CDR3 nucleotides read TGTGCCAGCAGTGAAAGGTCTAGCGGGTTCACAGATACGCAGTATTTT. This codes for CASSERSSGFTDTQYF. The rearrangement uses TRBV2 and TRBJ2-3, with 8 bases lining up with TRBD2. The CDR3 sequence is 16 residues long. The germline V gene encodes CDR1 SNHLY and CDR2 FYNNEI. Unmatched junction bases numbered 6, after V lost 2 bases and J lost 2 bases.

The rearrangement joins TRBV7-9 to TRBJ2-1, with D perhaps TRBD1 or TRBD2 (5 bases each). V shed 5 bases and J shed 5 bases, with 10 bases lying between them. Germline V gene sequence: CDR1 SEHNR, CDR2 FQNEAQ (reference sequence). This CDR3 has 13 residues. In DNA, the CDR3 is TGTGCCAGCAGCGGGGGAGCCAACAATGAGCAGTTCTTC. Amino acid sequence: CASSGGANNEQFF.

The chain recombines TRBV6-6 with TRBJ2-1; TRBD2 matches 7 bases. From germline, CDR1 is MNHNY and CDR2 SVGAGI (reference sequence). V lost 2 bases to trimming and J lost 5 bases; unmatched junction nucleotides: 9. The CDR3 is 16 amino acids. CDR3 amino acids: CASSYGRAHIDNEQFF. Here the CDR3 DNA reads TGTGCCAGCAGTTACGGGAGGGCCCATATCGACAATGAGCAGTTCTTC.

The V and J genes are TRBV5-1 and TRBJ2-3; no clear D. The CDR3 is 13 amino acids. Germline CDR1 SGHRS, CDR2 YFSETQ. Trimming pared 4 bases from V and 5 bases from J, leaving 11 bases between. Here the CDR3 DNA reads TGCGCCAGCAGCCCCAATCTAGGAGATACGCAGTATTTT. This translates into CASSPNLGDTQYF.

The J gene is TRBJ2-7, the V gene TRBV21-1; TRBD1, the table's D call, was not compared with the DNA. TRBV21-1 is flagged as a pseudogene. CDR3 length equals 14 residues. The CDR3 DNA reads TGTGCCAGCAGACCCGCCCCCACAGCCGCCGAGCAGTACTTC. The encoded protein is CASRPAPTAAEQYF.

The J gene is TRBJ1-4, the V gene TRBV12-3 or TRBV12-4; 9 bases fit TRBD1. Unmatched junction bases numbered 10, after V lost 1 base and J lost 7 bases. The CDR3 covers 17 residues. The CDR3 sequence is CASSLGQGVALSEKLFF. In nucleotides, the CDR3 is TGTGCCAGCAGTTTAGGACAGGGGGTTGCTTTAAGTGAAAAACTGTTTTTT.

This clonotype was counted many times. The gene calls are TRBV9 and TRBJ1-5; D gene uncertain. Trimming took 0 bases from V and 1 from J, leaving 5 bases between them. Germline V gene lookup returns CDR1 SGDLS and CDR2 YYNGEE. This CDR3 has 14 residues. The CDR3 bases are TGTGCCAGCAGCGTAGGTACCAGCAATCAGCCCCAGCATTTT. It yields the protein CASSVGTSNQPQHF.

The rearrangement joins TRBV4-3 to TRBJ2-6; D is possibly TRBD1 (6 bases). Per germline, CDR1 LGHNA and CDR2 YSLEER. Trimming removed 7 bases from V and 0 bases from J, with 19 bases in between. The CDR3 spans 18 residues. For the CDR3, the DNA is TGCGCCAGCACCCGGTCCTACACAGGGATCTCTGGGGCCAACGTCCTGACTTTC. Translation gives CASTRSYTGISGANVLTF.

The chain joins TRBV2 to TRBJ1-5; a weak D match, TRBD1 (5 bases). Germline assignment: CDR1 SNHLY and CDR2 FYNNEI. Trimming cost V 7 bases and J 1 base, with 8 bases left between them. The CDR3 has 13 amino acids. CDR3 residues: CASKEGSNQPQHF. Written as DNA, the CDR3 is TGTGCCAGCAAGGAGGGGAGCAATCAGCCCCAGCATTTT.

CDR3 residues: CASSDQGDVKETQYF. The CDR3 DNA follows: TGTGCCAGCTCAGACCAGGGGGACGTCAAAGAGACCCAGTACTTC. The chain has TRBV18 and TRBJ2-5; 7 bases align to TRBD1. Per the germline V gene, CDR1 is KGHSH and CDR2 is LQKENI. The CDR3 is 15 residues long. J lost 3 bases, V lost 5 bases, and 9 bases had no gene match.

In this sample, this clonotype turned up a few times. The chain is built from TRBV18 and TRBJ1-2; D ambiguous. The CDR3 loop spans 14 amino acids. Trimming stripped 3 bases from V and 2 bases from J, with 10 bases between. Germline loops: CDR1 KGHSH, CDR2 LQKENI. The CDR3 spells CASSPLTENYGYTF. CDR3 in DNA: TGTGCCAGCTCACCTTTAACAGAGAACTATGGCTACACCTTC. Filled out from reference TRBV18 and TRBJ1-2, the complete variable domain reads NAGVMQNPRHLVRRRGQEARLRCSPMKGHSHVYWYRQLPEEGLKFMVYLQKENIIDESGMPKERFSAEFPKEGPSILRIQQVVRGDSAAYFCASSPLTENYGYTFGSGTRLTVV.

This clonotype occurred a few times. The rearrangement uses TRBV12-3 or TRBV12-4 and TRBJ2-1; 9 bases agree with TRBD2. The junction had 9 bases not matched to a gene; V was cut back by 2 bases and J by 10 bases. The CDR3 spans 15 residues. The CDR3: CASSLLAGTSPEQFF. The CDR3 DNA reads as TGTGCCAGCAGTTTACTAGCGGGAACCTCACCGGAGCAGTTCTTC.

This clonotype was recorded a few times. V gene TRBV10-3 combines with J gene TRBJ2-5; TRBD1 matches at 9 bases. The CDR3 covers 15 residues. J lost 0 bases, V lost 5 bases, and 4 bases had no gene match. Germline V gene data show CDR1 as ENHRY and CDR2 as SYGVKD. DNA for the CDR3: TGTGCCATCAGTCCCGGGACAGGGCACCAAGAGACCCAGTACTTC. It encodes CAISPGTGHQETQYF.

This clonotype was recorded at least ten times. This rearrangement joins TRBV12-3 or TRBV12-4 to TRBJ1-2, with D possibly TRBD1 on 6 matching bases. V was pared by 3 bases and J by 8 bases, with 13 bases between. The CDR3 has 13 amino acids. The CDR3 is CASSFGAGVGYTF. Here the CDR3 DNA reads TGTGCCAGCAGTTTTGGGGCAGGGGTAGGCTACACCTTC.

This clonotype was counted many times. The chain has TRBV3-1 and TRBJ2-4; 9 bases are shared with TRBD2. The CDR3 is 15 amino acids. V lost 0 bases and J lost 5; bases outside the gene matches: 2. In germline, CDR1 is LGHDT, CDR2 YNNKEL (reference sequence). In DNA, the CDR3 is TGTGCCAGCAGCCAAGATGCTAGCGGGGAAAACATTCAGTACTTC. It is translated as CASSQDASGENIQYF. The full variable domain, rest sourced from reference TRBV3-1 and TRBJ2-4, is DTAVSQTPKYLVTQMGNDKSIKCEQNLGHDTMYWYKQDSKKFLKIMFSYNNKELIINETVPNRFSPKSPDKAHLNLHINSLELGDSAVYFCASSQDASGENIQYFGAGTRLSVL.